One sample yielded the 19 T cell receptor beta chains listed below, sequenced in a study of T cells after somatic rescue of genetic block. The method was immunoSEQ multiplex PCR; TCRdb's version includes in-frame clones alone and lacks a portion of them. The sample consists of roughly 14,000 clones, 72% of them appearing once. Sequenced sample: peripheral blood mononuclear cells (PBMCs). The receptor set was obtained from a boy between 10 and 17 years old.

The chain uses TRBV4-2 and TRBJ2-2; a weak D match, TRBD1 (5 bases). V shed 0 bases and J shed 6 bases, with 8 bases lying between them. CDR1 and CDR2 (germline): LGHNA, YNFKEQ. The CDR3 consists of 14 residues. CDR3 loop: CASSQDRVAGELFF. The CDR3 nucleotides are TGTGCCAGCAGCCAAGACAGGGTCGCCGGGGAGCTGTTTTTT.

The rearrangement links TRBV28 to TRBJ2-5; the match to TRBD2 covers 12 bases. The CDR3 has 15 amino acids. V lost 7 bases, J lost 1 base, and 4 bases stayed unmatched. Germline V lookup: CDR1 MDHEN, CDR2 SYDVKM. Written as DNA, the CDR3 is TGTGCCAGCAACGGACTAGCGGGACTCCAAGAGACCCAGTACTTC. It yields the protein CASNGLAGLQETQYF.

This sequence joins TRBV21-1 and TRBJ2-6; the table's TRBD2 call for D was not verified on the DNA. TRBV21-1 is a recognized pseudogene. The CDR3 loop spans 14 amino acids. CDR3 in amino acids: CASGTRPGANVLTF. CDR3 coding DNA: TGTGCCAGCGGGACTAGACCAGGGGCCAACGTCCTGACTTTC.

The V and J genes are TRBV5-1 and TRBJ2-1; possibly TRBD2 for D (5 bases). The V end was cut by 1 base, the J end by 4 bases, with 15 bases between. The CDR3 is 16 amino acids. Germline V lookup: CDR1 SGHRS, CDR2 YFSETQ. The DNA for the CDR3 is TGCGCCAGCAGCTTGAAGAGGGCCAGCTTTTACAATGAGCAGTTCTTC. It codes for CASSLKRASFYNEQFF.

This clone was counted at least ten times. The chain combines TRBV7-3 with TRBJ2-1; 12 bases agree with TRBD2. The CDR3 has 18 amino acids. Per germline, CDR1 SGHTA and CDR2 FQGTGA. The ends lost 2 bases at V and 5 bases at J; junction bases unmatched: 10. CDR3 residues: CASSLEGHLAGGNNEQFF. The CDR3 region has the DNA TGTGCCAGCAGCTTAGAAGGGCATCTAGCGGGAGGGAACAATGAGCAGTTCTTC.

This clone was counted a few times. This rearrangement joins TRBV10-2 to TRBJ1-4, with 9 nucleotides matching TRBD1. The ends lost 6 bases at V and 5 bases at J; junction bases unmatched: 7. The CDR3 runs 15 residues. CDR1 WSHSY and CDR2 SAAADI come from the germline V gene. DNA for the CDR3: TGCGCCAGCAGGATAGGGGGGACAGGGAATGAAAAACTGTTTTTT. This gives the protein CASRIGGTGNEKLFF.

The chain has TRBV25-1 and TRBJ2-7; no reliable D call. V was shortened by 4 bases and J by 3 bases, with 16 bases between the two germline ends. The CDR3 spans 15 residues. CDR1 MGHDK and CDR2 SYGVNS come from the germline V gene. CDR3: CASSGFPTVIYEQYF. CDR3 nucleotide sequence: TGTGCCAGCAGTGGTTTCCCCACAGTAATCTACGAGCAGTACTTC.

This chain uses TRBV6-6 with TRBJ2-7; no reliable D call. This CDR3 region has 13 residues. V lost 5 bases and J lost 5, with 13 bases in between. Germline V gene sequence: CDR1 MNHNY, CDR2 SVGAGI (reference sequence). This CDR3 reads CASSLLGYHEQYF. In nucleotides, the CDR3 is TGTGCCAGCAGTCTATTAGGGTACCACGAGCAGTACTTC.

V is TRBV10-3 and J is TRBJ1-2, with D possibly TRBD1 on 6 matching bases. The CDR3 contains 14 residues. V gave up 10 bases and J gave up 8 bases, with 23 bases separating them. Germline V gene lookup returns CDR1 ENHRY and CDR2 SYGVKD. The CDR3: CATGSQGWLEGYTF. The CDR3 DNA reads TGTGCCACCGGCTCGCAGGGGTGGTTGGAAGGCTACACCTTC.

The V call is TRBV9, the J call TRBJ2-5; D is unresolved. CDR3 size: 14 residues. The germline CDR1 and CDR2 sequences are SGDLS and YYNGEE. V dropped 4 bases and J dropped 7 bases, with 17 bases sitting between them. CDR3 DNA: TGTGCCAGCAGCCCCCTTGATCCACCGTGGACCCAGTACTTC. Translation gives CASSPLDPPWTQYF.

The chain recombines TRBV9 with TRBJ1-2, with 7 bases identical to TRBD1. The CDR3 sequence is 14 residues long. Germline V gene data show CDR1 as SGDLS and CDR2 as YYNGEE. The V gene end was trimmed by 3 bases and the J gene end by 5 bases; junction bases not matched to a gene: 7. Here the CDR3 DNA reads TGTGCCAGCAGCGCCGGGACAGCCAGTTATGGCTACACCTTC. Protein: CASSAGTASYGYTF.

CDR3 bases: TGTGCCAGCAGCTTAGCACCCCTAGCGTTAATGGGCACAGATACGCAGTATTTT. This sequence encodes CASSLAPLALMGTDTQYF. The V call is TRBV7-8, the J call TRBJ2-3; weak D call: TRBD2 (6 bases). Trimming removed 0 bases at V and 1 base at J, with 17 bases between. The CDR3 has 18 amino acids. Germline V gives CDR1 SGHVS, CDR2 FQNEAQ. Full variable domain (remainder filled in from reference TRBV7-8 and TRBJ2-3): GAGVSQSPRYKVAKRGQDVALRCDPISGHVSLFWYQQALGQGPEFLTYFQNEAQLDKSGLPSDRFFAERPEGSVSTLKIQRTQQEDSAVYLCASSLAPLALMGTDTQYFGPGTRLTVL.

V and J are TRBV13 and TRBJ1-3, with D possibly TRBD1 on 5 matching bases. Deletions cut 0 bases from V and 5 bases from J, with 23 bases between. CDR1 is PRHDT and CDR2 is FYEKMQ in the germline V gene (reference sequence). The CDR3 is made up of 19 amino acids. CDR3: CASSLGVYQPGGRRNTIYF. CDR3 coding DNA: TGTGCCAGCAGCTTAGGCGTTTACCAACCGGGGGGGAGGAGAAACACCATATATTTT. The entire variable domain, with the rest obtained from reference TRBV13 and TRBJ1-3, is as follows: AAGVIQSPRHLIKEKRETATLKCYPIPRHDTVYWYQQGPGQDPQFLISFYEKMQSDKGSIPDRFSAQQFSDYHSELNMSSLELGDSALYFCASSLGVYQPGGRRNTIYFGEGSWLTVV.

The CDR3 loop is CASSLKTWGAGTQYF. In DNA form, the CDR3 reads TGTGCCAGCAGCTTGAAAACATGGGGGGCAGGGACCCAGTACTTC. V is TRBV5-4 and J is TRBJ2-5, with D perhaps matching TRBD1 or TRBD2 (6 bases each). The V gene lost 1 base and the J gene lost 7 bases, with 17 bases spanning the gap. Germline loops: CDR1 SGHNT, CDR2 YYREEE (reference sequence). This CDR3 region has 15 residues.

This clone appeared a single time. The rearrangement links TRBV11-2 to TRBJ2-5; D is possibly TRBD1 (6 bases). The CDR3 contains 14 residues. Germline V gene lookup returns CDR1 SGHAT and CDR2 FQNNGV. V was cut by 3 bases and J by 4 bases, with 12 bases left in between. This chain's CDR3 is CASSFEGVGETQYF. DNA for the CDR3: TGTGCCAGCAGCTTTGAGGGGGTAGGAGAGACCCAGTACTTC.

This clone was found a few times. J is TRBJ2-5 and V is TRBV6-1; D gene unclear. The CDR3 runs 14 residues. Germline V CDR1 and CDR2: MNHNS, SASEGT. With 0 bases removed from V and 7 bases from J, the gap between germline ends came to 12 bases. CDR3 sequence: CASSEALGLGTQYF. The CDR3 region has the DNA TGTGCCAGCAGTGAAGCGTTAGGGTTGGGGACCCAGTACTTC.

This chain uses TRBV28 with TRBJ2-2, with D perhaps given as TRBD1 or TRBD2 (6 bases each). This CDR3 is 17 amino acids long. V lost 2 bases and J lost 4, with 17 bases in between. The germline CDR1 and CDR2 sequences are MDHEN and SYDVKM. This chain's CDR3 is CASSLHGTPRGTGELFF. The CDR3 DNA sequence: TGTGCCAGCAGTTTACACGGGACTCCCAGGGGCACCGGGGAGCTGTTTTTT.

This clone was found a few times. The genes are TRBV2 and TRBJ1-1, with D unresolved. Trimming removed 2 bases from V and 4 bases from J, with 14 bases in between. Germline CDR1 and CDR2: SNHLY and FYNNEI. The CDR3 is made up of 15 amino acids. CDR3 DNA: TGTGCCAGCAGTGAAAGAACCCGAGGTGGCACTGAAGCTTTCTTT. Its protein product is CASSERTRGGTEAFF.

The chain employs TRBV5-4 and TRBJ2-3; 8 bases map to TRBD1. This CDR3 contains 15 residues. CDR1 is SGHNT and CDR2 is YYREEE in the germline V gene (reference sequence). J lost 5 bases, V lost 3 bases, and 8 bases had no gene match. The CDR3 sequence is CASSSPGTGEDTQYF. The CDR3 DNA sequence: TGTGCCAGCAGCTCACCCGGGACAGGAGAAGATACGCAGTATTTT.